Listed below are T cell receptor beta chains from one sample, sequenced in a study of OX40 agonist ivuxolimab in advanced cancers. Here immunoSEQ multiplex PCR was the method, and the copy in TCRdb shows in-frame clones only, minus some. In the table there are some 50,000 clones, roughly four fifths of which are singletons. Sequenced material: CD4+ or CD8+ T cells sorted from blood, taken in a trial of the OX40 agonist ivuxolimab. The source of these receptors is an adult with an advanced solid tumor such as melanoma, head and neck, liver or kidney cancer. Each CDR3 is given with its conserved first and last residue. Each record gives: clone size, J gene, D gene, V gene, CDR3 DNA, CDR3 protein. The D gene is left open where the match is weak. Size values are once, few and many counts, or a class for expanded clones, and some rows have none.

size: -; J: TRBJ2-1; D: -; V: TRBV7-8; DNA: TGTGCCAGCAGCATAAGGGGGGAGATCGAGAATGAGCAGTTCTTC; CDR3: CASSIRGEIENEQFF
size: -; J: TRBJ1-6; D: TRBD1; V: TRBV19; DNA: TGTGCCAGCAAACAACAGGGGGAAGGGAGTTCACCCCTCCACTTT; CDR3: CASKQQGEGSSPLHF
size: few; J: TRBJ2-5; D: -; V: TRBV11-1; DNA: TGTGCCAGCAGCACAACAACAGGGTACGGGGAGACCCAGTACTTC; CDR3: CASSTTTGYGETQYF
size: -; J: TRBJ2-3; D: TRBD1; V: TRBV15; DNA: TGTGCCACCACAAGGGACAGGGCTAGCACAGATACGCAGTATTTT; CDR3: CATTRDRASTDTQYF
size: -; J: TRBJ1-6; D: TRBD1; V: TRBV5-6; DNA: TGTGCCAGCAGCTTAAGGACAGGGCCGAATTCACCCCTCCACTTT; CDR3: CASSLRTGPNSPLHF
size: -; J: TRBJ1-5; D: -; V: TRBV10-3; DNA: TGTGCCGTACAGGGATTCAATCAGCCCCAGCATTTT; CDR3: CAVQGFNQPQHF
size: once; J: TRBJ1-1; D: -; V: TRBV10-1; DNA: TGCGCCAGCAGGCCGGGCCCGAACACTGAAGCTTTCTTT; CDR3: CASRPGPNTEAFF
size: -; J: TRBJ2-3; D: -; V: TRBV5-4; DNA: TGTGCCAGCAGCACCGGGCCAGGGGGGCCAGATACGCAGTATTTT; CDR3: CASSTGPGGPDTQYF
size: -; J: TRBJ2-7; D: TRBD1; V: TRBV11-2; DNA: TGTGCCAGCAGCTCGTCGACAGGGGGCACCTACGAGCAGTACTTC; CDR3: CASSSSTGGTYEQYF
size: -; J: TRBJ2-5; D: -; V: TRBV15; DNA: TGTGCCACCAGCAGAGATGTTGGGGGCAGGGAGACCCAGTACTTC; CDR3: CATSRDVGGRETQYF
size: -; J: TRBJ1-1; D: TRBD1; V: TRBV5-6; DNA: TGTGCCAGCAGCTTCGACAGGGTTACTGAAGCTTTCTTT; CDR3: CASSFDRVTEAFF
size: -; J: TRBJ2-7; D: -; V: TRBV28; DNA: TGTGCCAGCAGGCTCAACAATGGCGAGCAGTACTTC; CDR3: CASRLNNGEQYF
size: -; J: TRBJ2-7; D: TRBD1; V: TRBV5-1; DNA: TGCGCCAGCAGCTTGGCCCCGGGACAGGGTAATGGATACTTC; CDR3: CASSLAPGQGNGYF
size: -; J: TRBJ1-2; D: -; V: TRBV7-9; DNA: TGTGCCAGCAGCTTATGGGCGCAGGGTGGGGGCTACACCTTC; CDR3: CASSLWAQGGGYTF
size: -; J: TRBJ2-7; D: -; V: TRBV5-6; DNA: TGTGCCAGCAGCTTGGAGCGGTACGAGCAGTACTTC; CDR3: CASSLERYEQYF
size: -; J: TRBJ1-5; D: -; V: TRBV7-2; DNA: TGTGCCAGCTCTAGGGTCGCGACAGACCAGCCCCAGCATTTT; CDR3: CASSRVATDQPQHF
size: -; J: TRBJ2-7; D: -; V: TRBV5-1; DNA: TGCGCCAGCAGCCTAGACTACGAGCAGTACTTC; CDR3: CASSLDYEQYF
size: few; J: TRBJ2-5; D: -; V: TRBV18; DNA: TGTGCCAGCTCACCATGGATTGGGGAGACCCAGTACTTC; CDR3: CASSPWIGETQYF
size: -; J: TRBJ2-6; D: -; V: TRBV27; DNA: TGTGCCAGCAGTTTCCGGCGGGCCAACGTCCTGACTTTC; CDR3: CASSFRRANVLTF
size: -; J: TRBJ1-1; D: -; V: TRBV5-5; DNA: TGTGCCAGCAGCTCCGCCGTCTGGGCCACTGAAGCTTTCTTT; CDR3: CASSSAVWATEAFF
size: -; J: TRBJ1-1; D: -; V: TRBV19; DNA: TGTGCCAGTAGTACAGGGATTCTGAACACTGAAGCTTTCTTT; CDR3: CASSTGILNTEAFF
size: -; J: TRBJ1-2; D: -; V: TRBV11-2; DNA: TGTGCCAGCAGCTTGAAGGGTGGCTACACCTTC; CDR3: CASSLKGGYTF
size: -; J: TRBJ2-5; D: -; V: TRBV19; DNA: TGTGCCAGTAGTAGTAATGGTAGGGTAATTGAGACCCAGTACTTC; CDR3: CASSSNGRVIETQYF
size: -; J: TRBJ2-7; D: TRBD2; V: TRBV5-1; DNA: TGCGCCAGCAAGCCGCGCGGGGGGGCGTACGAGCAGTACTTC; CDR3: CASKPRGGAYEQYF
size: -; J: TRBJ2-1; D: -; V: TRBV5-4; DNA: TGTGCCAGCAGGCAGGGCTACCCTGAGCAGTTCTTC; CDR3: CASRQGYPEQFF
size: once; J: TRBJ2-7; D: TRBD1; V: TRBV9; DNA: TGTGCCAGCAGCGTAGGGACAGGGCGAGCCGAGCAGTACTTC; CDR3: CASSVGTGRAEQYF
size: -; J: TRBJ2-1; D: TRBD2; V: TRBV7-9; DNA: TGTGCCAGCAGCGGACGGACTAGCGGGGGGGTCTCCTACAATGAGCAGTTCTTC; CDR3: CASSGRTSGGVSYNEQFF
size: -; J: TRBJ1-5; D: -; V: TRBV6-5; DNA: TGTGCCAGCAGCAGGGGAAGCAATCAGCCCCAGCATTTT; CDR3: CASSRGSNQPQHF
size: -; J: TRBJ2-7; D: TRBD1; V: TRBV6-4; DNA: TGTGCCAGCAGTAGAGACTCCGGGACAGGGGGACACGAGCAGTACTTC; CDR3: CASSRDSGTGGHEQYF
size: -; J: TRBJ1-4; D: -; V: TRBV5-6; DNA: TGTGCCAGCAGCTCAGGGGTGTATGTTCTGGAGGACTCCATTGAAAAACTGTTTTTT; CDR3: CASSSGVYVLEDSIEKLFF
size: -; J: TRBJ2-1; D: -; V: TRBV5-8; DNA: TGTGCCAGCAGCTCCCCAGGGGGGAGGAATGAGCAGTTCTTC; CDR3: CASSSPGGRNEQFF
size: few; J: TRBJ1-3; D: -; V: TRBV9; DNA: TGTGCCAGCTCGTTGGATTCAAGCTCTGGAAACACCATATATTTT; CDR3: CASSLDSSSGNTIYF
size: -; J: TRBJ1-6; D: -; V: TRBV6-1; DNA: TGTGCCAGCAGTGAAGTAGGGGCTTCCGTCACCCTCCACTTT; CDR3: CASSEVGASVTLHF
size: -; J: TRBJ1-1; D: -; V: TRBV5-1; DNA: TGCGCCAGCAGCTCGACGACAGGCTCCACTGAAGCTTTCTTT; CDR3: CASSSTTGSTEAFF
size: -; J: TRBJ2-1; D: TRBD2; V: TRBV7-8; DNA: TGTGCCAGCAGCTTCGGTGGGACTAGGGAGCCCATACGCTACAATGAGCAGTTCTTC; CDR3: CASSFGGTREPIRYNEQFF
size: -; J: TRBJ2-1; D: TRBD2; V: TRBV11-3; DNA: TGTGCCAGCAGCGATCTGACGACTAGCGGGGGGGCCGGGGAGCAGTTCTTC; CDR3: CASSDLTTSGGAGEQFF
size: -; J: TRBJ2-3; D: TRBD2; V: TRBV14; DNA: TGTGCCAGCAGCCAAGCAAGCGGGGGGGCAAATACGCAGTATTTT; CDR3: CASSQASGGANTQYF
size: -; J: TRBJ2-2; D: -; V: TRBV6-1; DNA: TGTGCCAGCAGTGTGGGCCCCATGACCGGGGAGCTGTTTTTT; CDR3: CASSVGPMTGELFF
size: -; J: TRBJ2-5; D: -; V: TRBV28; DNA: TGTGCCAGCAGCTCCGACAGGCGGGAGACCCAGTACTTC; CDR3: CASSSDRRETQYF
size: once; J: TRBJ2-1; D: -; V: TRBV7-9; DNA: TGTGCCAGCAGTACCTTACTAGTATGGTTCTTC; CDR3: CASSTLLVWFF
size: -; J: TRBJ1-2; D: -; V: TRBV10-3; DNA: TGTGCCATCAGAGGACAGTCTCAGGGCTATGGCTACACCTTC; CDR3: CAIRGQSQGYGYTF
size: -; J: TRBJ1-2; D: -; V: TRBV5-4; DNA: TGTGCCAGCAGGGTACAGGAGAACTATGGCTACACCTTC; CDR3: CASRVQENYGYTF
size: once; J: TRBJ2-3; D: -; V: TRBV6-1; DNA: TGTGCCAGCAGTGAAGCGGGAGGGGGCGGGAGCACAGATACGCAGTATTTT; CDR3: CASSEAGGGGSTDTQYF
size: -; J: TRBJ2-7; D: -; V: TRBV19; DNA: TGTGCCAGTCAGAAAGAGAACTACGAGCAGTACTTC; CDR3: CASQKENYEQYF
size: -; J: TRBJ1-5; D: -; V: TRBV6-1; DNA: TGTGCCAGCGCCCCCCCTGGGGTAGCACAGCCCCAGCATTTT; CDR3: CASAPPGVAQPQHF
size: -; J: TRBJ1-3; D: -; V: TRBV5-4; DNA: TGTGCCAGCAGCGTCAGTGGGCGGGGGCCCTCTGGAAACACCATATATTTT; CDR3: CASSVSGRGPSGNTIYF
size: -; J: TRBJ1-6; D: -; V: TRBV2; DNA: TGTGCCAGCATGTTACAGGGTGGTAATTCACCCCTCCACTTT; CDR3: CASMLQGGNSPLHF
size: -; J: TRBJ1-2; D: TRBD1; V: TRBV27; DNA: TGTGCCAGCAGTGCCCACAGGGGGGTAGCTAACTATGGCTACACCTTC; CDR3: CASSAHRGVANYGYTF
size: few; J: TRBJ2-5; D: -; V: TRBV10-2; DNA: TGCGCCAGCAGTGAGGACACCCAAGAGACCCAGTACTTC; CDR3: CASSEDTQETQYF
size: -; J: TRBJ2-2; D: -; V: TRBV5-1; DNA: TGCGCCAGCAGCTTGTTGAGCACCGGGGAGCTGTTTTTT; CDR3: CASSLLSTGELFF
size: few; J: TRBJ2-3; D: TRBD2; V: TRBV6-6; DNA: TGTGCCAGCAGTTACTCGACGGGGGGTACGCAGTATTTT; CDR3: CASSYSTGGTQYF
size: -; J: TRBJ2-2; D: -; V: TRBV6-6; DNA: TGTGCCAGCGGGTTTAACACCGGGGAGCTGTTTTTT; CDR3: CASGFNTGELFF
size: -; J: TRBJ2-5; D: -; V: TRBV6-6; DNA: TGTGCCAGCAGTTACGGCGGAGAACCCCAAGAGACCCAGTACTTC; CDR3: CASSYGGEPQETQYF
size: -; J: TRBJ1-5; D: -; V: TRBV30; DNA: TGTGCCTGGAGTAAGGCAGGGGAGGATCAGCCCCAGCATTTT; CDR3: CAWSKAGEDQPQHF
size: -; J: TRBJ2-7; D: TRBD2; V: TRBV25-1; DNA: TGTGCCAGCAGTGAGACAACTAGCGGGGGGCCCAGCTCCTACGAGCAGTACTTC; CDR3: CASSETTSGGPSSYEQYF
size: -; J: TRBJ1-2; D: -; V: TRBV5-1; DNA: TGCGCCAGCAGCCCCGGCGGGGGCTTCTATGGCTACACCTTC; CDR3: CASSPGGGFYGYTF